One and the same sample provided the 28 T cell receptor beta chains below, sequenced in a study of cytotoxic CD8 clonotypes in ibrutinib-treated CLL. Sequencing was performed with immunoSEQ multiplex PCR; in TCRdb, only in-frame clones are kept and a portion is missing. The sample shows about 160,000 clones, 88% of them seen only once. The sample consisted of PBMCs, taken at disease progression, from a patient treated with ibrutinib. The receptors derive from a human donor with chronic lymphocytic leukemia.

This clone was found once. This chain connects TRBV30 to TRBJ1-2; 7 bases are a match to TRBD1. This CDR3 contains 16 residues. Germline CDR1 and CDR2: GTSNPN and SVGIG (reference sequence). V trimming: 2 bases; J trimming: 7 bases; junction bases outside the gene matches: 16. CDR3 DNA sequence: TGTGCCTGGAGTCTGGAGGGGGCTGCATTTTGGCGTGGCTACACCTTC. Protein: CAWSLEGAAFWRGYTF.

V is TRBV5-4 and J is TRBJ1-1, with TRBD1 identical over 7 bases. The CDR3 runs 15 residues. Germline-derived CDR1 and CDR2 are SGHNT and YYREEE (reference sequence). The V segment lost 0 bases and the J segment 4 bases; nucleotides outside the gene matches: 6. Written as DNA, the CDR3 is TGTGCCAGCAGCTTGGCAACAGGGGCGGGCACTGAAGCTTTCTTT. This encodes CASSLATGAGTEAFF.

The chain carries TRBV2 and TRBJ2-3, with TRBD2 as a possible D gene (6 bases). Looked up from germline, CDR1 is SNHLY and CDR2 is FYNNEI. The CDR3 covers 15 residues. Trimming removed 4 bases at V and 1 base at J, with 12 bases between. The CDR3 protein is CASSVRIAGTDTQYF. In DNA, the CDR3 is TGTGCCAGCAGTGTTAGGATAGCGGGCACAGATACGCAGTATTTT.

The rearrangement joins TRBV28 to TRBJ1-2; 9 positions match TRBD1. The V gene's germline CDR1 is MDHEN and CDR2 SYDVKM. CDR3 length: 19 amino acids. V gave up 4 bases and J gave up 2 bases; unmatched junction bases: 17. CDR3 bases: TGTGCCAGCAGTTACCCGGGACAGGGTCGTATTGGGCTCAACTATGGCTACACCTTC. This translates into CASSYPGQGRIGLNYGYTF.

The CDR3 DNA reads TGCGCCAGCAGCAAGACTAGCGGGAGGGAAGAGACCCAGTACTTC. Its translation: CASSKTSGREETQYF. The chain joins TRBV5-1 to TRBJ2-5; 14 bases align to TRBD2. The CDR3 spans 15 residues. The V and J ends lost 4 bases and 3 bases, in that order; junction bases with no gene match: 2. Germline CDR1 reads SGHRS; CDR2 reads YFSETQ.

The chain carries TRBV5-8 and TRBJ2-1, with TRBD1 matching over 8 bases. The CDR3 totals 16 residues. After removal of 4 bases from V and 7 bases from J, the junction contained 13 bases not matched to a gene. Germline loops: CDR1 SGHTS, CDR2 YDEGEE. The DNA for the CDR3 is TGTGCCAGCAGCCCTGGCCAAGACAGGGGTTTGAATGAGCAGTTCTTC. Amino acid sequence: CASSPGQDRGLNEQFF.

The chain employs TRBV19 and TRBJ2-5; D is perhaps TRBD1 (5 bases). This CDR3 has 13 amino acids. Looked up from germline, CDR1 is LNHDA and CDR2 is SQIVND (reference sequence). V lost 3 bases and J 5 bases, leaving 10 bases between the germline ends. CDR3 DNA: TGTGCCAGTAGTATCCGGCCAGGGGAGACCCAGTACTTC. Its translation: CASSIRPGETQYF.

The chain uses TRBV19 and TRBJ1-5; D call uncertain. From germline, CDR1 is LNHDA and CDR2 SQIVND (reference sequence). The ends were cut back, 3 bases at V and 1 base at J, with 10 bases in the middle. The CDR3 runs to 15 residues. The CDR3 sequence: CASSIERRSNQPQHF. In nucleotides, the CDR3 is TGTGCCAGTAGTATTGAGAGACGCAGCAATCAGCCCCAGCATTTT.

CDR3 residues: CASSLAQRQGTPGANVLTF. CDR3 bases: TGCGCCAGCAGCTTGGCTCAAAGACAGGGGACCCCTGGGGCCAACGTCCTGACTTTC. The chain couples TRBV5-1 to TRBJ2-6, with TRBD1 identical over 8 bases. Germline V gives CDR1 SGHRS, CDR2 YFSETQ. This CDR3 spans 19 amino acids. Germline trimming cut 0 bases from V and 2 bases from J; bases unmatched to any gene: 10.

On this clone itself: A read error may account for a junction end that differs from germline. The J gene is TRBJ1-3, the V gene TRBV5-3; D may be TRBD1 (5 bases). TRBV5-3 is labeled an ORF, and its function is uncertain. This CDR3 is built from 13 residues. The CDR3 protein is CASSLAGRNTIYF. CDR3 sequence (DNA): TGTGCCAGCAGCTTGGCGGGGCGTAACACCATATATTTT.

The V call is TRBV5-1, the J call TRBJ2-7; no clear D gene. The CDR3 covers 17 residues. Trimming shortened V by 2 bases and J by 6 bases, and 24 bases separated the two germline ends. Germline V lookup: CDR1 SGHRS, CDR2 YFSETQ. The CDR3 DNA follows: TGCGCCAGCAGCTTTCGCAGTATCAACTCCGGGCTGGGCGAGCAGTACTTC. This sequence encodes CASSFRSINSGLGEQYF.

The rearrangement joins TRBV4-2 to TRBJ1-4, with TRBD1 identical over 9 bases. V lost 1 base and J lost 2; bases outside the gene matches: 8. This CDR3 has 18 residues. Germline V CDR1 and CDR2: LGHNA, YNFKEQ. The CDR3 loop is CASSQGVGQGSTNEKLFF. CDR3 nucleotide sequence: TGTGCCAGCAGCCAAGGCGTGGGACAGGGCTCTACTAATGAAAAACTGTTTTTT.

V gene TRBV21-1 combines with J gene TRBJ2-5. TRBV21-1 is flagged as a pseudogene. This CDR3 region has 16 residues. In DNA, the CDR3 is TGTGCCAGCAGCGGACCTTGGGTCAGGAACCAAGAGACCCAGTACTTC. Translation gives CASSGPWVRNQETQYF.

A single count supports this clone. V gene TRBV6-5 combines with J gene TRBJ1-1; D gene ambiguous. Trimming stripped 0 bases from V and 1 base from J, with 9 bases between. The CDR3 length is 15 residues. The germline V gene encodes CDR1 MNHEY and CDR2 SVGAGI. The CDR3 bases are TGTGCCAGCAGTTACTCGAGCAGCGGGAACACTGAAGCTTTCTTT. This encodes CASSYSSSGNTEAFF.

This CDR3 is CASSLDDRLAGAGELFF. DNA for the CDR3: TGTGCCAGCAGCTTAGATGATCGGCTAGCGGGCGCCGGGGAGCTGTTTTTT. The gene calls are TRBV11-2 and TRBJ2-2, with TRBD2 matching over 8 bases. V trimming: 0 bases; J trimming: 6 bases; junction bases outside the gene matches: 9. Germline V lookup: CDR1 SGHAT, CDR2 FQNNGV. The CDR3 has 17 residues.

This chain joins TRBV5-4 and TRBJ2-7; TRBD2 matches 7 bases. Losses at the gene ends were 5 bases for V and 2 bases for J; bases not matched to a gene: 10. The CDR3 totals 15 residues. The V gene's germline CDR1 is SGHNT and CDR2 YYREEE (reference sequence). Here the CDR3 DNA reads TGTGCCAGCAGACCTAGCGGAGGGGCTCCCTACGAGCAGTACTTC. It yields the protein CASRPSGGAPYEQYF.

J is TRBJ2-3 and V is TRBV30; 11 nucleotides align to TRBD1. This CDR3 comprises 15 residues. The germline gives CDR1 GTSNPN, CDR2 SVGIG (reference sequence). V lost 1 base, J lost 5 bases, and 5 bases stayed unmatched. CDR3 coding DNA: TGTGCCTGGAGTGGGGGACAGGGGGTCATAGATACGCAGTATTTT. Its protein is CAWSGGQGVIDTQYF.

This clone was counted between two and nine times. The V call is TRBV20-1, the J call TRBJ2-1, with D maybe TRBD2 (5 bases). The CDR3 loop spans 10 amino acids. CDR1 is DFQATT, CDR2 SNEGSKA, per germline (reference sequence). The CDR3 protein is CAGTGNEQFF. CDR3 nucleotide sequence: TGCGCCGGAACGGGGAATGAGCAGTTCTTC.

V is TRBV19 and J is TRBJ1-4; 11 nucleotides agree with TRBD1. This CDR3 is built from 17 residues. Germline V gives CDR1 LNHDA, CDR2 SQIVND (reference sequence). The J segment lost 0 bases and the V segment lost 7 bases, leaving 7 bases of the junction unmatched. This CDR3 reads CASNTGQGGSTNEKLFF. CDR3 nucleotides: TGTGCCAGTAATACGGGACAGGGGGGGTCAACTAATGAAAAACTGTTTTTT.

The chain uses TRBV11-2 and TRBJ1-2; no clear D. The V end was cut by 3 bases, the J end by 1 base, with 12 bases between. The CDR3 consists of 15 residues. The germline gives CDR1 SGHAT, CDR2 FQNNGV. The CDR3 sequence: CASSFPYNFNYGYTF. CDR3 in DNA: TGTGCCAGCAGCTTCCCCTACAACTTTAACTATGGCTACACCTTC. Full variable domain (remainder filled in from reference TRBV11-2 and TRBJ1-2): EAGVAQSPRYKIIEKRQSVAFWCNPISGHATLYWYQQILGQGPKLLIQFQNNGVVDDSQLPKDRFSAERLKGVDSTLKIQPAKLEDSAVYLCASSFPYNFNYGYTFGSGTRLTVV.

The table lists this clone with a count of one. The chain carries TRBV19 and TRBJ2-2, with D perhaps matching TRBD2 (6 bases). V was pared by 2 bases and J by 5 bases, with 24 bases between. From germline, CDR1 is LNHDA and CDR2 SQIVND (reference sequence). The CDR3 is 19 residues long. The CDR3 coding sequence is TGTGCCAGTAGTATAAGTTCTGGTGCGGTGATTGGGAGGACCGGGGAGCTGTTTTTT. This sequence encodes CASSISSGAVIGRTGELFF.

V and J are TRBV6-6 and TRBJ1-5; D unresolved. Germline CDR1 and CDR2: MNHNY and SVGAGI (reference sequence). V was cut by 8 bases and J by 1 base, with 15 bases left in between. This CDR3 region has 15 residues. CDR3 residues: CASLDGLESNQPQHF. The CDR3 DNA sequence: TGTGCCAGCCTCGATGGATTGGAGAGCAATCAGCCCCAGCATTTT.

CDR3 protein: CASSLGRGDQPQHF. For the CDR3, the DNA is TGTGCCAGCAGCTTGGGTAGGGGAGATCAGCCCCAGCATTTT. The rearrangement uses TRBV5-5 and TRBJ1-5, with TRBD1 as a possible D gene (5 bases). CDR3 size: 14 residues. The germline V and J ends were trimmed by 0 bases and 5 bases, with 9 bases remaining between them. Germline lookup yields CDR1 SGHKS and CDR2 YYEKEE (reference sequence). Full variable domain (rest looked up from reference TRBV5-5 and TRBJ1-5): DAGVTQSPTHLIKTRGQQVTLRCSPISGHKSVSWYQQVLGQGPQFIFQYYEKEERGRGNFPDRFSARQFPNYSSELNVNALLLGDSALYLCASSLGRGDQPQHFGDGTRLSIL.

The rearrangement links TRBV6-5 to TRBJ2-7; weak D call: TRBD1 (6 bases). Per germline, CDR1 MNHEY and CDR2 SVGAGI. Trimming took 2 bases from V and 1 from J, leaving 9 bases between them. The CDR3 covers 14 residues. The DNA for the CDR3 is TGTGCCAGCAGTTACGGGGGCGGATCCTACGAGCAGTACTTC. Amino acids: CASSYGGGSYEQYF.

This sequence joins TRBV27 and TRBJ2-7; possibly TRBD1 for D (7 bases). Germline assignment: CDR1 MNHEY and CDR2 SMNVEV (reference sequence). The CDR3 extends over 14 amino acids. With 4 bases removed from V and 4 bases from J, the gap between germline ends came to 14 bases. The CDR3 coding sequence is TGTGCCAGCAGTTCCGTCCCAGGGGGGTACGAGCAGTACTTC. Its protein product is CASSSVPGGYEQYF.

This chain links TRBV4-2 with TRBJ2-1; D is unclear. The V gene lost 0 bases and the J gene lost 4 bases, with 10 bases spanning the gap. Germline values: CDR1 LGHNA, CDR2 YNFKEQ. The CDR3 runs 15 residues. CDR3 bases: TGTGCCAGCAGCCAAGACCCCGACACTTACAATGAGCAGTTCTTC. Translating it yields CASSQDPDTYNEQFF.

V gene TRBV28 combines with J gene TRBJ2-3, with 9 bases matching TRBD1. The CDR3 has 15 amino acids. Germline CDR1 MDHEN, CDR2 SYDVKM. Trimming at V came to 6 bases and at J to 0 bases, leaving 4 bases not matched to a gene. The CDR3 is CASSKQGASTDTQYF. The CDR3 DNA follows: TGTGCCAGCAGCAAACAGGGGGCAAGCACAGATACGCAGTATTTT.

Of note for this clone: Other DNA sequences in this specimen translate into the identical CDR3. The J gene is TRBJ2-3, the V gene TRBV10-3; 7 bases agree with TRBD1. V dropped 4 bases and J dropped 2; count of bases not matched to a gene: 3. CDR1 and CDR2 from the germline V gene are ENHRY and SYGVKD. This CDR3 has 14 residues. The CDR3 DNA reads TGTGCCATCAGTGCAGGACAGGACACAGATACGCAGTATTTT. Encoded protein: CAISAGQDTDTQYF.